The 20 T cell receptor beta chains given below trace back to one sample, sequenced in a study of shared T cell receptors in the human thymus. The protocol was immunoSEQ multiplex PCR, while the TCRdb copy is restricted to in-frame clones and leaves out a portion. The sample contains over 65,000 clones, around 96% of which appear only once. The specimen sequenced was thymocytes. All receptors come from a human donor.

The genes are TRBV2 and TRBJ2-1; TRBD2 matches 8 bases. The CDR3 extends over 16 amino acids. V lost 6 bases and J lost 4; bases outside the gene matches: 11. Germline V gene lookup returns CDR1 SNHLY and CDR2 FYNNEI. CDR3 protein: CASRHCGGTEYNEQFF. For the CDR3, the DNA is TGTGCCAGCAGGCACTGCGGGGGGACGGAATACAATGAGCAGTTCTTC.

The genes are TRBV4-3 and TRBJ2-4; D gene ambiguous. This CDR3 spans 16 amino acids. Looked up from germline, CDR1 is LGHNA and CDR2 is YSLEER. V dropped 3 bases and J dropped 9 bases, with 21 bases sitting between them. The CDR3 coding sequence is TGCGCCAGCAGCCATGGCCCTCGGCCGGTCGATGGCATTCAGTACTTC. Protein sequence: CASSHGPRPVDGIQYF.

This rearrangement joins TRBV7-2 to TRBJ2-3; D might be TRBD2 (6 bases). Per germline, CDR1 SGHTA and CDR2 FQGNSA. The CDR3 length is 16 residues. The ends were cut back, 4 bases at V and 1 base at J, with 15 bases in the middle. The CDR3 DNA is TGTGCCAGCAGCTCCTGGTGGGACTGGGGCACAGATACGCAGTATTTT. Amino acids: CASSSWWDWGTDTQYF.

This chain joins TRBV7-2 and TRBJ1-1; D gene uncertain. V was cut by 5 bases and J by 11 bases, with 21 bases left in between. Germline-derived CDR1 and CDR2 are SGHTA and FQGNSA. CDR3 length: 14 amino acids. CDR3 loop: CASSPRLATKSAFF. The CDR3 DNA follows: TGTGCCAGCAGCCCTCGTTTAGCGACCAAGTCTGCTTTCTTT.

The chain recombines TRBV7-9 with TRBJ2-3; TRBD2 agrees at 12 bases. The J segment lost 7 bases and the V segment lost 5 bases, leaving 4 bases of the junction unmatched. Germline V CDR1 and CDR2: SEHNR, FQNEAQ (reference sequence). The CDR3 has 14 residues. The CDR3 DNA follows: TGTGCCAGCAGCCCTAGCGGGGGGGCGTATACGCAGTATTTT. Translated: CASSPSGGAYTQYF. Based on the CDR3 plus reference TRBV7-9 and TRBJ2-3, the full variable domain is DTGVSQNPRHKITKRGQNVTFRCDPISEHNRLYWYRQTLGQGPEFLTYFQNEAQLEKSRLLSDRFSAERPKGSFSTLEIQRTEQGDSAMYLCASSPSGGAYTQYFGPGTRLTVL.

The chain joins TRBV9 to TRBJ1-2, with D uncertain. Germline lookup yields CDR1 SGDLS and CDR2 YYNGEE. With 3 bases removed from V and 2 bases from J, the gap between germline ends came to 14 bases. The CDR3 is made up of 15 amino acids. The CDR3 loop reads CASSATRGPNYGYTF. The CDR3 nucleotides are TGTGCCAGCAGCGCAACTCGAGGGCCCAACTATGGCTACACCTTC.

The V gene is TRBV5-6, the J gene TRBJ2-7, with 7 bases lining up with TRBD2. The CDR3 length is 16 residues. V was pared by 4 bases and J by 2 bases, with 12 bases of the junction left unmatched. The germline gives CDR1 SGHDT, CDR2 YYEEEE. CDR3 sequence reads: CASSPRTWEGPYEQYF. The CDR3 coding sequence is TGTGCCAGCAGCCCCCGGACTTGGGAGGGGCCCTACGAGCAGTACTTC.

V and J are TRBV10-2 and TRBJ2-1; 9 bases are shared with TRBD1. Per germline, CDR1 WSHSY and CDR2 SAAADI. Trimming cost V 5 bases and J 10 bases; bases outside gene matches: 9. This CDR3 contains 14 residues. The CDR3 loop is CASSWGQGRMEQFF. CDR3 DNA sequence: TGCGCCAGCAGTTGGGGACAGGGAAGGATGGAGCAGTTCTTC.

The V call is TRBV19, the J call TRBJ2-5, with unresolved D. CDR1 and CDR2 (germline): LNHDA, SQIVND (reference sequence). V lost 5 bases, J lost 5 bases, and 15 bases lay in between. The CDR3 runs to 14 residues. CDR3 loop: CASSVPSRPETQYF. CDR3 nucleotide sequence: TGTGCCAGTAGTGTTCCTTCCCGGCCGGAGACCCAGTACTTC.

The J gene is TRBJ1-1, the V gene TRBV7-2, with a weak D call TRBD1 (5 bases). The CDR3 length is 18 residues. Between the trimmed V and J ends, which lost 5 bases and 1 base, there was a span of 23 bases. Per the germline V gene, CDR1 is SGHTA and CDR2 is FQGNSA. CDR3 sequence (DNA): TGTGCCAGCAGCCCAGGGAGGGAGGGCCCGGGGAGGAACACTGAAGCTTTCTTT. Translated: CASSPGREGPGRNTEAFF.

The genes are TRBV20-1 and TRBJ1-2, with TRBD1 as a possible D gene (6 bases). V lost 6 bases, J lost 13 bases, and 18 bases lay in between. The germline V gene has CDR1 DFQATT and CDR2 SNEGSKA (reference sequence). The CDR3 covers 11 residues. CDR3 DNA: TGCAGTGCCATGCACAGGGATCTGGGCACCTTC. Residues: CSAMHRDLGTF.

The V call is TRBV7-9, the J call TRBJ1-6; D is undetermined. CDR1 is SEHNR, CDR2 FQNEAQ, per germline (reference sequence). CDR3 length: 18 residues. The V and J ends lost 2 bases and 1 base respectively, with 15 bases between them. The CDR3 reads CASSLKGAGWSYNSPLHF. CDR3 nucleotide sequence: TGTGCCAGCAGCTTAAAGGGAGCTGGGTGGTCCTATAATTCACCCCTCCACTTT.

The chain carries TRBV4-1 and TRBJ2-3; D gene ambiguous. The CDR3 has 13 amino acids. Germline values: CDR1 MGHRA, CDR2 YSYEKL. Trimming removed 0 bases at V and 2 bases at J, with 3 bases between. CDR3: CASSQEPTDTQYF. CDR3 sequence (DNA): TGCGCCAGCAGCCAAGAACCCACAGATACGCAGTATTTT.

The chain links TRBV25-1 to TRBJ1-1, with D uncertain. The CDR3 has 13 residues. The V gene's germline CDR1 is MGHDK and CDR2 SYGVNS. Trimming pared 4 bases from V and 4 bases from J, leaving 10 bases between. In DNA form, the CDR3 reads TGTGCCAGCAGTGCCGCGACGGCCACTGAAGCTTTCTTT. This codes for CASSAATATEAFF.

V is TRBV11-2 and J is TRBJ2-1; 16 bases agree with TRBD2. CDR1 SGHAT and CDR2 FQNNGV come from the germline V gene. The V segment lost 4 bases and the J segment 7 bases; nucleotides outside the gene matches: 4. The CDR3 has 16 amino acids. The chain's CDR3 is CASSSGTSGGANEQFF. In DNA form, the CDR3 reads TGTGCCAGCAGCTCTGGGACTAGCGGGGGGGCAAATGAGCAGTTCTTC. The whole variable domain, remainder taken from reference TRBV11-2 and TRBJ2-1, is EAGVAQSPRYKIIEKRQSVAFWCNPISGHATLYWYQQILGQGPKLLIQFQNNGVVDDSQLPKDRFSAERLKGVDSTLKIQPAKLEDSAVYLCASSSGTSGGANEQFFGPGTRLTVL.

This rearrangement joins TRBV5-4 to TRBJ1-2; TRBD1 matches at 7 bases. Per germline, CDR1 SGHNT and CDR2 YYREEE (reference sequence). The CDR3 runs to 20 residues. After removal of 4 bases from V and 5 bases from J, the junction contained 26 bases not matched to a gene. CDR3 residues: CASSLRYRTGNSNLPYGYTF. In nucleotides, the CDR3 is TGTGCCAGCAGCCTCCGATATCGGACAGGCAATTCAAATTTACCTTATGGCTACACCTTC.

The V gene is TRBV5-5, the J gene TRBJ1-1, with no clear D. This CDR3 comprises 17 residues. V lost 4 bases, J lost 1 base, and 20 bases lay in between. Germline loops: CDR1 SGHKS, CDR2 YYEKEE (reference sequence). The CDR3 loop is CASSRIMYTRKNTEAFF. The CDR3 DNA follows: TGTGCCAGCAGCCGTATAATGTACACACGGAAGAACACTGAAGCTTTCTTT. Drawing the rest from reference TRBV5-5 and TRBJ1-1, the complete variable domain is DAGVTQSPTHLIKTRGQQVTLRCSPISGHKSVSWYQQVLGQGPQFIFQYYEKEERGRGNFPDRFSARQFPNYSSELNVNALLLGDSALYLCASSRIMYTRKNTEAFFGQGTRLTVV.

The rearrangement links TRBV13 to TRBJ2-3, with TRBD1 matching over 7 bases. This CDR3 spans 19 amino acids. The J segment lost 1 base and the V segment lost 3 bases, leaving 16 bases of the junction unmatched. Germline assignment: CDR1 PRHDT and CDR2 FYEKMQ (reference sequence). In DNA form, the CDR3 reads TGTGCCAGCAGCTTCCCGGGACAGCACCCCCACCCCCGCACAGATACGCAGTATTTT. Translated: CASSFPGQHPHPRTDTQYF.

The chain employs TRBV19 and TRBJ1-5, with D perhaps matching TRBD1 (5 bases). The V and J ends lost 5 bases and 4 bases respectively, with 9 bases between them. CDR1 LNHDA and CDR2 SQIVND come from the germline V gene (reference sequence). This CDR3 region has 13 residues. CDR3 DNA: TGTGCCAGTAGTGGGGGGTCGAATCAGCCCCAGCATTTT. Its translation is CASSGGSNQPQHF.

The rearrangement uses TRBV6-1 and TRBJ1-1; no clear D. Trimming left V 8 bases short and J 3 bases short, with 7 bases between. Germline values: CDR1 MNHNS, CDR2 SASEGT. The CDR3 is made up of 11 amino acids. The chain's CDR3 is CASAEDTEAFF. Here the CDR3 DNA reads TGTGCCAGCGCAGAAGACACTGAAGCTTTCTTT.